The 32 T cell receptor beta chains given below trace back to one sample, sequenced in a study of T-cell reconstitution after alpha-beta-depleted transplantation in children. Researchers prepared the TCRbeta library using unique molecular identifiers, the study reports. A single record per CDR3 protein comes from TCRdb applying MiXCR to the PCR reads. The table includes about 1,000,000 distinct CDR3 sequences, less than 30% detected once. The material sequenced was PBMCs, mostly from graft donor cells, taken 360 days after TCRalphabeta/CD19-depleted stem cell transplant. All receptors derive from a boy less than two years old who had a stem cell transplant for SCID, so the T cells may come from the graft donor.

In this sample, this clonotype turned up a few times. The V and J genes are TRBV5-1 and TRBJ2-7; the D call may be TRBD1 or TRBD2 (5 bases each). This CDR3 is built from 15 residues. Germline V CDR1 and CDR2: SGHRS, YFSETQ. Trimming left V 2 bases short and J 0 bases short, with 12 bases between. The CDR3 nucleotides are TGCGCCAGCAGCTTAACGGGACGATCCTCCTACGAGCAGTACTTC. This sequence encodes CASSLTGRSSYEQYF. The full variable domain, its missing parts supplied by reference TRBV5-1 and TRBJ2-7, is KAGVTQTPRYLIKTRGQQVTLSCSPISGHRSVSWYQQTPGQGLQFLFEYFSETQRNKGNFPGRFSGRQFSNSRSEMNVSTLELGDSALYLCASSLTGRSSYEQYFGPGTRLTVT.

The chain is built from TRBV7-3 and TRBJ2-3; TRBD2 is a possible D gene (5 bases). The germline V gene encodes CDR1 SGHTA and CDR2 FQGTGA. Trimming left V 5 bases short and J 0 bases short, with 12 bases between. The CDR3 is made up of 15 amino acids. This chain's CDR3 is CASSNSGLSTDTQYF. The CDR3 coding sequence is TGTGCCAGCAGCAACTCGGGATTAAGCACAGATACGCAGTATTTT.

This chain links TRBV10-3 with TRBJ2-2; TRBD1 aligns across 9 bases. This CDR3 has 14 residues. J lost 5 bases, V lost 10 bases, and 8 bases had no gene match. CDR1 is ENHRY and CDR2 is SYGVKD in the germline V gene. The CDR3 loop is CATEGTGRTGELFF. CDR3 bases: TGTGCCACCGAGGGGACAGGGCGGACCGGGGAGCTGTTTTTT.

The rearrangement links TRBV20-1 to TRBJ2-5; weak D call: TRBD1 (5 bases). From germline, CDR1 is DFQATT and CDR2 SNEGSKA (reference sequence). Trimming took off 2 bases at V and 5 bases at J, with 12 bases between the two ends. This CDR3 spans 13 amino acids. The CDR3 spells CSARKGIQETQYF. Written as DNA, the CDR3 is TGCAGTGCTAGAAAGGGGATCCAGGAGACCCAGTACTTC.

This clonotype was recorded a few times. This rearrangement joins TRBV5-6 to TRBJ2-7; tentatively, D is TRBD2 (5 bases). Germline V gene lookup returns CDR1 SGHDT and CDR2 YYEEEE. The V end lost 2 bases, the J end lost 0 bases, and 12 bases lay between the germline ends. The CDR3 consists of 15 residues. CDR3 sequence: CASSLPGSASYEQYF. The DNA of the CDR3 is TGTGCCAGCAGCTTACCGGGAAGCGCCTCCTACGAGCAGTACTTC.

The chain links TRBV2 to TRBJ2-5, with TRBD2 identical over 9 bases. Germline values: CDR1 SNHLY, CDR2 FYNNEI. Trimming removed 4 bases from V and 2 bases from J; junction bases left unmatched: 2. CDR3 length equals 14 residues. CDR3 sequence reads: CASSGLADQETQYF. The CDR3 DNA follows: TGTGCCAGCAGTGGACTAGCGGATCAAGAGACCCAGTACTTC.

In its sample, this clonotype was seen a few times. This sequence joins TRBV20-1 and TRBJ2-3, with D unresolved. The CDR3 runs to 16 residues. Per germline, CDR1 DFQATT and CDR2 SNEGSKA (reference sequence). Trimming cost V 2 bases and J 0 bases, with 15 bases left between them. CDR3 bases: TGCAGTGCTAGACCGTCCCCCACCGCTAGCACAGATACGCAGTATTTT. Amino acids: CSARPSPTASTDTQYF.

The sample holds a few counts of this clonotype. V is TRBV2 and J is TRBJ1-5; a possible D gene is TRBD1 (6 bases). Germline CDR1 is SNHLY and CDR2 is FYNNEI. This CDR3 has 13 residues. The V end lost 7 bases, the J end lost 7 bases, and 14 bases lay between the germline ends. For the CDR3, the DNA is TGTGCCAGCAAGGAAGGGGGACACCAGCCCCAGCATTTT. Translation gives CASKEGGHQPQHF.

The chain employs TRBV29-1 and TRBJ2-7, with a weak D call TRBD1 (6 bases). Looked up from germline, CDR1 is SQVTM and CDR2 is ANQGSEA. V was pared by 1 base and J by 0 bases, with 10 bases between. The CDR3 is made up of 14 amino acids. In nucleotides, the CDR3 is TGCAGCGTTGAAGGCGGACAGAGCTCCTACGAGCAGTACTTC. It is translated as CSVEGGQSSYEQYF.

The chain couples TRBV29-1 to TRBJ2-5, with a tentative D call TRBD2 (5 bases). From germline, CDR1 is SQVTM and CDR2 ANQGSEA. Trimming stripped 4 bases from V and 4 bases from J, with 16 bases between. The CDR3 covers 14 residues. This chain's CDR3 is CSVGGLYSPETQYF. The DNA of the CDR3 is TGCAGCGTTGGAGGGCTATATTCCCCAGAGACCCAGTACTTC. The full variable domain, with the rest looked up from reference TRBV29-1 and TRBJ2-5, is SAVISQKPSRDICQRGTSLTIQCQVDSQVTMMFWYRQQPGQSLTLIATANQGSEATYESGFVIDKFPISRPNLTFSTLTVSNMSPEDSSIYLCSVGGLYSPETQYFGPGTRLLVL.

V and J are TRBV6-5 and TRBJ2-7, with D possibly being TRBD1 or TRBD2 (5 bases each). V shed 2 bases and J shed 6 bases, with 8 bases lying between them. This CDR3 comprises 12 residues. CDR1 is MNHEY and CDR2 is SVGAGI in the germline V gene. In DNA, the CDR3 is TGTGCCAGCAGTTACGCAGGGAGCGAGCAGTACTTC. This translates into CASSYAGSEQYF.

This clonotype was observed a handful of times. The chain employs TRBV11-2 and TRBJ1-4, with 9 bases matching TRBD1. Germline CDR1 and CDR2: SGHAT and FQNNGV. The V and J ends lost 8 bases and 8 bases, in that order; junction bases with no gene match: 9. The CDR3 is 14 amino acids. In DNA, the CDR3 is TGTGCCAGCGGTAACAGGGGGCTTCGAGAAAAACTGTTTTTT. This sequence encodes CASGNRGLREKLFF.

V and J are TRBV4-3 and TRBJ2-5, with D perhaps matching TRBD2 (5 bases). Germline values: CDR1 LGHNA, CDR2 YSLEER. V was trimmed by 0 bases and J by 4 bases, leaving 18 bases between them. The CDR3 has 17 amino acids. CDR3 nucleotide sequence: TGCGCCAGCAGCCAAGATCTGGGGTATAGCGTTCGAGAGACCCAGTACTTC. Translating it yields CASSQDLGYSVRETQYF.

The chain's CDR3 is CASEEGHLNTEAFF. The CDR3 nucleotides are TGCGCCAGCGAGGAGGGACACCTGAACACTGAAGCTTTCTTT. The chain joins TRBV5-1 to TRBJ1-1; a possible D gene is TRBD1 (6 bases). CDR1 and CDR2 (germline): SGHRS, YFSETQ. The CDR3 runs 14 residues. With 7 bases removed from V and 0 bases from J, the gap between germline ends came to 13 bases.

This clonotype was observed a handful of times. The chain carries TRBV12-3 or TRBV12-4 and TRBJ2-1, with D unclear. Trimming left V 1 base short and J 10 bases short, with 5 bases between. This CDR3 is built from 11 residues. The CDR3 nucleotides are TGTGCCAGCAGTTTAGAGACCGAGCAGTTCTTC. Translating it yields CASSLETEQFF.

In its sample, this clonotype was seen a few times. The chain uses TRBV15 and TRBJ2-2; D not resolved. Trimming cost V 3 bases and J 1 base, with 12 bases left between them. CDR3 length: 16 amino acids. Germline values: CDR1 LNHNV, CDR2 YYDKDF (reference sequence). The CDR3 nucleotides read TGTGCCACCAGCAGGGTCTCGGCCCGGAACACCGGGGAGCTGTTTTTT. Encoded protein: CATSRVSARNTGELFF.

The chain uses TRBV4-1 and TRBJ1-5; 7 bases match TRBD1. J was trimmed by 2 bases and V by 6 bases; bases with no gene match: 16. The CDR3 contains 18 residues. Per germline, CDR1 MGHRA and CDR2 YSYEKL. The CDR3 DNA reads TGCGCCAGCAGAAGGGGGGCCCTTGACAGGGACGGCAATCAGCCCCAGCATTTT. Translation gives CASRRGALDRDGNQPQHF.

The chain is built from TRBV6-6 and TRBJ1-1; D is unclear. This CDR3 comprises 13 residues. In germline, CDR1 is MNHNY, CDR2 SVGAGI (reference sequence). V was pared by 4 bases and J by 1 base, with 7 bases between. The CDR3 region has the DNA TGTGCCAGCAGTTCCGGAAAGAACACTGAAGCTTTCTTT. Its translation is CASSSGKNTEAFF.

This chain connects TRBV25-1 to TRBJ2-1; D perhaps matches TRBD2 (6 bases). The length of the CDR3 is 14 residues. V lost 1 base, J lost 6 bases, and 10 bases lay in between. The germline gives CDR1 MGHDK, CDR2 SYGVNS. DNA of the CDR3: TGTGCCAGCAGTGAATCGGGAGTACCCAATGAGCAGTTCTTC. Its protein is CASSESGVPNEQFF.

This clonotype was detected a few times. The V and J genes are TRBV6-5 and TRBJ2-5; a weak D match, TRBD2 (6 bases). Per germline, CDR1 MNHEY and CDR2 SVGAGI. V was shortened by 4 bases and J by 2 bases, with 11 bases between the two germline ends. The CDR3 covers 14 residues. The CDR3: CASSSDYPQETQYF. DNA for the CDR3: TGTGCCAGCAGTTCGGACTACCCGCAAGAGACCCAGTACTTC.

CDR3 region: CASSDFDRSTDTQYF. The DNA of the CDR3 is TGTGCCAGCAGTGATTTCGACAGAAGCACAGATACGCAGTATTTT. The chain links TRBV25-1 to TRBJ2-3; D is possibly TRBD1 (5 bases). The CDR3 covers 15 residues. V lost 3 bases, J lost 0 bases, and 10 bases lay in between. The germline V gene has CDR1 MGHDK and CDR2 SYGVNS.

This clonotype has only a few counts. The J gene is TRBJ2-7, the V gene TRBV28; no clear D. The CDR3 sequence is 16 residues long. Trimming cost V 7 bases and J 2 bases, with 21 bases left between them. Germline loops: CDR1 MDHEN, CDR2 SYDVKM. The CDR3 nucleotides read TGTGCCAGCAACCCGAAGGTTCCTTTCACCGCCTACGAGCAGTACTTC. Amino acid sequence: CASNPKVPFTAYEQYF.

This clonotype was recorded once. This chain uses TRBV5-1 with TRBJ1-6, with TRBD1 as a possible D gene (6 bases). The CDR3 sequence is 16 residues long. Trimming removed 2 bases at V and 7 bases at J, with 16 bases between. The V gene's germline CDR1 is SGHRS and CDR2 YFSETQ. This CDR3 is CASSFSGGADNSPLHF. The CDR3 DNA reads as TGCGCCAGCAGCTTCTCCGGGGGCGCCGACAATTCACCCCTCCACTTT.

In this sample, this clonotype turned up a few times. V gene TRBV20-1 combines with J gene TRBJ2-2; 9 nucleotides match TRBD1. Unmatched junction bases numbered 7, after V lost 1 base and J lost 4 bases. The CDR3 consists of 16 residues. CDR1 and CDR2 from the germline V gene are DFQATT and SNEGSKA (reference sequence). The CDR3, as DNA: TGCAGTGCTAGAGCCCTGGACAGGGGAAGCACCGGGGAGCTGTTTTTT. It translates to CSARALDRGSTGELFF.

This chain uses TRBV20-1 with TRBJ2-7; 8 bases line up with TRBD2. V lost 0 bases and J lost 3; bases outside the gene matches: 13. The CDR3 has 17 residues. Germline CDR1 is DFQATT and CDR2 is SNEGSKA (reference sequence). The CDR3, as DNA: TGCAGTGCTAGAGATCGAAGGGGGACTAGACGTATCTACGAGCAGTACTTC. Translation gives CSARDRRGTRRIYEQYF.

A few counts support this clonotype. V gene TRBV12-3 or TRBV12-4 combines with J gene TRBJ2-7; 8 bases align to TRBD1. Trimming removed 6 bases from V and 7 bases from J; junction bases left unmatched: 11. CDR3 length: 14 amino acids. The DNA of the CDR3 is TGTGCCAGCAGAAGGACAGGGTTTCTATGGGAGCAGTACTTC. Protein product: CASRRTGFLWEQYF.

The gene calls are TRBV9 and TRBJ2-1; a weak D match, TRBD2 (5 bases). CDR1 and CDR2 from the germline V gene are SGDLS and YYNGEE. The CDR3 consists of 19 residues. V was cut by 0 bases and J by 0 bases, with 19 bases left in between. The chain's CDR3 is CASSVGWATRTGSYNEQFF. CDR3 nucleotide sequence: TGTGCCAGCAGCGTAGGTTGGGCTACGAGGACTGGCTCCTACAATGAGCAGTTCTTC.

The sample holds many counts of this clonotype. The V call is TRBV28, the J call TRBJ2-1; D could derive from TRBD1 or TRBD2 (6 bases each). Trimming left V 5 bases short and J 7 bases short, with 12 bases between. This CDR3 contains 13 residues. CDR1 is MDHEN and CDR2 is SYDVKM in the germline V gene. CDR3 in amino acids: CASSGLQGNEQFF. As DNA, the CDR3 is TGTGCCAGCAGTGGACTACAGGGAAATGAGCAGTTCTTC.

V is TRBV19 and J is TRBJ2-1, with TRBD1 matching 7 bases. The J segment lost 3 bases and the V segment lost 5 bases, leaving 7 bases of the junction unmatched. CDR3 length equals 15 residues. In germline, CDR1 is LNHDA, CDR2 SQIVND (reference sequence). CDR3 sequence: CASSGRQGGYNEQFF. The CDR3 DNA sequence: TGTGCCAGTAGTGGTCGACAGGGTGGCTACAATGAGCAGTTCTTC.

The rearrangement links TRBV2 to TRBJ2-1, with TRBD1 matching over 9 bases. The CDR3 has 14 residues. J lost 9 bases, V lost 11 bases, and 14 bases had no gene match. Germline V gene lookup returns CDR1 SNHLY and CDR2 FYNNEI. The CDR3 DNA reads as TGTGCCCTCTATTCCGGGACAGGGCAAGGTGAGCAGTTCTTC. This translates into CALYSGTGQGEQFF.

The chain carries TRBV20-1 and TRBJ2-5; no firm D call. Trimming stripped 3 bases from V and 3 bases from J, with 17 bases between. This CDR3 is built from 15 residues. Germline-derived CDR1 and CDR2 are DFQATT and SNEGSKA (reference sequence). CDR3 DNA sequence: TGCAGTGCTAGTAATGGTCTGGAAATAGAAGAGACCCAGTACTTC. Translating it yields CSASNGLEIEETQYF.

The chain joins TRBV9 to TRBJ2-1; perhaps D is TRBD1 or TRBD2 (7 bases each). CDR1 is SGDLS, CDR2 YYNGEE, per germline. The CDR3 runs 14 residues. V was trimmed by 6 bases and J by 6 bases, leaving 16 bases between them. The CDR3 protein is CASNRGVAGNEQFF. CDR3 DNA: TGTGCCAGCAACAGGGGAGTAGCGGGCAATGAGCAGTTCTTC.